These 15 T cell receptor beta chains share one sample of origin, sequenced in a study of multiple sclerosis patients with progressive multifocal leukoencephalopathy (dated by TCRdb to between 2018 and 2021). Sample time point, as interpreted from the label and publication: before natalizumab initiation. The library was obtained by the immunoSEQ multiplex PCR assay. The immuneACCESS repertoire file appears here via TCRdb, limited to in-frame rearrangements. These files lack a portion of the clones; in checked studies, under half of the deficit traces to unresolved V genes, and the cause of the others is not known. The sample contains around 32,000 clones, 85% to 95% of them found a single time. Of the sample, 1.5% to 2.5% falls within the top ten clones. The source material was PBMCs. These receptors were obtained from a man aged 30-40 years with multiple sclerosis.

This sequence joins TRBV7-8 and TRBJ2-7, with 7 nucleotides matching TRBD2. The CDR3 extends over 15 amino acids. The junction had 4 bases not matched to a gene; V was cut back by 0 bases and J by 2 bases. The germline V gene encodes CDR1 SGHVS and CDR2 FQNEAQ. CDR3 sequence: CASSLAVGGAYEQYV. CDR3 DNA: TGTGCCAGCAGCTTAGCGGTGGGAGGGGCCTACGAGCAGTACGTC.

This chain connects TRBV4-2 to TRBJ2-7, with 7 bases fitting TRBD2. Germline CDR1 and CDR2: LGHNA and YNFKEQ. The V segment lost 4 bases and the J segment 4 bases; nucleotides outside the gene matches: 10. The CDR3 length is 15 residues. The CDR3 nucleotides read TGTGCCAGCAGCCCGTCGGGACTAAGGTCGTACGAGCAGTACTTC. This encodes CASSPSGLRSYEQYF.

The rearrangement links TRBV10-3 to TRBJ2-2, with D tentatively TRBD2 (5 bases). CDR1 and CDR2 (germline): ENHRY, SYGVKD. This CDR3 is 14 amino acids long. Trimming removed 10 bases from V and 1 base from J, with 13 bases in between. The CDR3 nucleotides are TGTGCCACCTTCGGGGTGAGGAACACCGGGGAGCTGTTTTTT. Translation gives CATFGVRNTGELFF.

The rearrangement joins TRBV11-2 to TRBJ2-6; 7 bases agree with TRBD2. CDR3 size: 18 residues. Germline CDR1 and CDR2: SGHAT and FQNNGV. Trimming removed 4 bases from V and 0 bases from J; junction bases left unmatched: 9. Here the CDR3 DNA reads TGTGCCAGCAGCTCTTCTCCCGGACTAGTCTCTGGGGCCAACGTCCTGACTTTC. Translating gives CASSSSPGLVSGANVLTF. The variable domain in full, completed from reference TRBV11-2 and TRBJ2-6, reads EAGVAQSPRYKIIEKRQSVAFWCNPISGHATLYWYQQILGQGPKLLIQFQNNGVVDDSQLPKDRFSAERLKGVDSTLKIQPAKLEDSAVYLCASSSSPGLVSGANVLTFGAGSRLTVL.

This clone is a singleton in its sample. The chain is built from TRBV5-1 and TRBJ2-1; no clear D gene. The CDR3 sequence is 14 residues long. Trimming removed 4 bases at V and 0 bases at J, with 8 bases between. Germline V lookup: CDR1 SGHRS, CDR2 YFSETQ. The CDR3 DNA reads TGCGCCAGCAGCGTGGGCGACTCCTACAATGAGCAGTTCTTC. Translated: CASSVGDSYNEQFF.

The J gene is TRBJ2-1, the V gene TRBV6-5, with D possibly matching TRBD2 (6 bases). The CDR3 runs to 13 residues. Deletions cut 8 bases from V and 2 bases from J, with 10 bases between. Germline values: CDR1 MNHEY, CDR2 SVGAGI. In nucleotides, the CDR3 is TGTGCCAGCTCGGGAGCCCCCTACAATGAGCAGTTCTTC. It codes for CASSGAPYNEQFF.

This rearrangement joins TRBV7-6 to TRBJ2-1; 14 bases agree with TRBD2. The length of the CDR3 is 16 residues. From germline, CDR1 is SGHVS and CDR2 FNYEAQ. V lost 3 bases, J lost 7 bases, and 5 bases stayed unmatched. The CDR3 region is CASSLRGLAGVNEQFF. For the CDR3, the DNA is TGTGCCAGCAGCTTGAGGGGACTAGCGGGAGTTAATGAGCAGTTCTTC.

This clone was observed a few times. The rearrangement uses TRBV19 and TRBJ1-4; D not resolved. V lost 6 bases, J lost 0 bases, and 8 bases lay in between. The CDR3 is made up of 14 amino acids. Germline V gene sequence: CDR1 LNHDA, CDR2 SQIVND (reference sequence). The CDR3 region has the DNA TGTGCCAGTAGACCTAGACCAACTAATGAAAAACTGTTTTTT. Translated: CASRPRPTNEKLFF. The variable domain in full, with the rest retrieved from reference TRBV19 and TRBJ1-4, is DGGITQSPKYLFRKEGQNVTLSCEQNLNHDAMYWYRQDPGQGLRLIYYSQIVNDFQKGDIAEGYSVSREKKESFPLTVTSAQKNPTAFYLCASRPRPTNEKLFFGSGTQLSVL.

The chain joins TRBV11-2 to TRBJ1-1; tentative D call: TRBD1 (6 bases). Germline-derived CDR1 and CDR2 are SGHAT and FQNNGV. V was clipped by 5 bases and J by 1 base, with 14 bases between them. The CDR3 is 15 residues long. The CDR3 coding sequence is TGTGCCAGCAGCCCCAGGGGCAGGGGGAACACTGAAGCTTTCTTT. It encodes CASSPRGRGNTEAFF.

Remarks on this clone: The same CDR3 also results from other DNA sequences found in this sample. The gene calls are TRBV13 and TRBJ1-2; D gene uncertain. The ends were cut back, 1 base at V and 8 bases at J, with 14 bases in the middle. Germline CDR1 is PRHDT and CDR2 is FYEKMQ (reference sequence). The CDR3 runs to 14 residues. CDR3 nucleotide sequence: TGTGCCAGCAGCTTAGCTCGCGGGGTGGGGGGCTACACCTTC. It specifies CASSLARGVGGYTF.

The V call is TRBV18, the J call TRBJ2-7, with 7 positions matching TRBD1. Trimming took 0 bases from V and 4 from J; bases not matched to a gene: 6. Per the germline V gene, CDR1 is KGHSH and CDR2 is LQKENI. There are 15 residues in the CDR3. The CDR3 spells CASSPPGQSRYEQYF. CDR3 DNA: TGTGCCAGCTCACCACCGGGACAGTCAAGATACGAGCAGTACTTC.

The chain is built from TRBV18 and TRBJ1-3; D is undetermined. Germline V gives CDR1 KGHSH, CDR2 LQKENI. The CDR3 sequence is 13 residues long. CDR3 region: CYGGVSSGNTIYF. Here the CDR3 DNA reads TGTTACGGAGGCGTGAGCTCTGGAAACACCATATATTTT.

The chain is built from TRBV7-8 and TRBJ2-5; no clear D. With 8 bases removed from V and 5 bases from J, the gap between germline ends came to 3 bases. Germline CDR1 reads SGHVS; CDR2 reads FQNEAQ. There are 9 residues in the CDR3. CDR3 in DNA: TGTGCCAGCGGCGAGACCCAGTACTTC. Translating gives CASGETQYF. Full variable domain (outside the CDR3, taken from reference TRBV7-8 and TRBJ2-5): GAGVSQSPRYKVAKRGQDVALRCDPISGHVSLFWYQQALGQGPEFLTYFQNEAQLDKSGLPSDRFFAERPEGSVSTLKIQRTQQEDSAVYLCASGETQYFGPGTRLLVL.

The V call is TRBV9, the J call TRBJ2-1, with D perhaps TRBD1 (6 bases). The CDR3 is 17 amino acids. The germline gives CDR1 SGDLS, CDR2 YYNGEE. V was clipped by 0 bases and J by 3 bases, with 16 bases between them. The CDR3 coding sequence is TGTGCCAGCAGCGTAGCTTCATGGGGGCAAGTCTACAATGAGCAGTTCTTC. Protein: CASSVASWGQVYNEQFF.

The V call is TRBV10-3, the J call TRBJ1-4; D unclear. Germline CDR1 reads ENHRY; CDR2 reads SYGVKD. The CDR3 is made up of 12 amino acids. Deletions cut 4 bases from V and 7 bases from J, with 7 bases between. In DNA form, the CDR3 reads TGTGCCATCAGTGCGACTGGTGAAAAACTGTTTTTT. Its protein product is CAISATGEKLFF.